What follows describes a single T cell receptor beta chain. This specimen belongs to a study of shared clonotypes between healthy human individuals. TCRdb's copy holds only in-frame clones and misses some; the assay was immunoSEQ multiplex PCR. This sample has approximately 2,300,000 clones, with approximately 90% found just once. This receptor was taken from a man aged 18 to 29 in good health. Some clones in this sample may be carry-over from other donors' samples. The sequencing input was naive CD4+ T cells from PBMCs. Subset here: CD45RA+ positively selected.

CDR3: CASWGLLRAGTTEAFF. The CDR3 nucleotides are TGTGCCAGTTGGGGACTATTGCGGGCGGGGACCACTGAAGCTTTCTTT. This chain joins TRBV27 and TRBJ1-1; the D gene is possibly TRBD1 (5 bases). V lost 9 bases to trimming and J lost 4 bases, with 24 bases between them. The CDR3 loop spans 16 amino acids. The germline gives CDR1 MNHEY, CDR2 SMNVEV (reference sequence).